This TCR beta chain was observed in a study of cytomegalovirus exposure and HLA in healthy donors. CDR1 is MGHRA, CDR2 YSYEKL, per germline. J was trimmed by 6 bases and V by 1 base; bases with no gene match: 11. The CDR3 sequence is 18 residues long. In this sample, this clone turned up a few times. The study ran its PCR with 60 Vbeta and 13 Jbeta primers. Generated by immunoSEQ multiplex PCR, the TCRdb table keeps only in-frame clones and is missing some. The sample has 150,000 to 200,000 clones; more than 60% are singletons. This TCR was sampled from a man aged 25 to 40 in good health and CMV-seropositive. Material for sequencing was PBMCs. The J gene is TRBJ2-2, the V gene TRBV4-1; the match to TRBD2 covers 10 bases. The CDR3 sequence: CASSQARLLAGLAGELFF. The DNA for the CDR3 is TGCGCCAGCAGCCAAGCACGGTTACTAGCGGGATTGGCCGGGGAGCTGTTTTTT.